This T cell receptor beta chain was captured in a study of graft-versus-host responses after intestinal transplantation. Points from the study as a whole: The marrow of recipients harbored GvH clones, and ileum or blood showed some of them first.

Only one count was recorded for this clone. The antigen is unknown. Sequencing used immunoSEQ multiplex PCR; TCRdb keeps in-frame clones, though not all of them. The table lists 40,000 to 55,000 clones, roughly 80% of them singletons. The CDR3 length is 16 residues. CDR1 is SNHLY, CDR2 FYNNEI, per germline. V was trimmed by 6 bases and J by 0 bases, leaving 15 bases between them. The chain is built from TRBV2 and TRBJ1-3, with D possibly being TRBD1 (5 bases). Sequenced material: unstimulated CD4+ T cells sorted from spleen or lymph node cells, taken before transplant. This TCR derives from a human donor who was the organ donor for an intestinal transplant. This CDR3 is CASSDPTGGSGNTIYF. In DNA, the CDR3 is TGTGCCAGCAGCGACCCTACCGGGGGCTCTGGAAACACCATATATTTT.